Sequencing of this T cell receptor (beta chain) was carried out in a study of CD8+CD57+ T cells in acquired aplastic anemia. Study-level background: Mean yield of DNA from sorted CD4+ and CD8+ cells was 2.5 to 4 ug. Notes on the study in general: Patients did not significantly differ from controls in CD8+ Simpson's diversity.

Patients selected for sequencing had displayed CD8+CD57+ cell expansion by flow cytometry. With no exception, the patients had severe acquired aplastic anemia. Blood sampling was performed on the patients, and none of them had received therapy by then. The germline V gene encodes CDR1 LNHDA and CDR2 SQIVND (reference sequence). V gave up 6 bases and J gave up 6 bases; unmatched junction bases: 4. The CDR3 is 13 amino acids. Genomic DNA provided the template from which TCR beta VDJ and CDR3 profiles were obtained. TCRdb fed the reads into MiXCR, producing one record per CDR3 protein. This sample has around 50,000 distinct CDR3 sequences, with around 50% found just once. A note on this clonotype: Its target is not known.

The TCR sequence derives from a human donor with aplastic anemia. J is TRBJ2-1 and V is TRBV19; 8 bases map to TRBD2. Sequenced material: sorted CD4+, CD8+, or CD8+CD57+ T cells (not recorded which) from PBMCs. The CDR3 sequence is CASSGGEINEQFF. The DNA of the CDR3 is TGTGCCAGTAGCGGGGGGGAAATCAATGAGCAGTTCTTC.